This TCR beta chain came from a study of CD8 T cells in ankylosing spondylitis. Points from the study as a whole: Before this, some motif variants had been reported in reactive arthritis synovial fluid and blood. Ankylosing spondylitis blood appeared to carry a characteristic TCR beta motif of 7 or 8 highly homologous variants. With a CD8+ phenotype, disease-linked clones were relatively rare in peripheral blood. Matched synovial fluid from ankylosing spondylitis patients was reported to be enriched for disease-linked clones.

This clonotype was observed many times. As yet, its antigen is unknown. TCRdb ran MiXCR on the 5' RACE reads and lists one entry per CDR3 protein. The table lists approximately 140,000 distinct CDR3 sequences, under 45% of them singletons. The CDR3 is 15 residues long. Per the germline V gene, CDR1 is LGHNA and CDR2 is YSLEER. The J segment lost 3 bases and the V segment lost 4 bases, leaving 5 bases of the junction unmatched. The origin of this receptor is a male donor with ankylosing spondylitis. The chain employs TRBV4-3 and TRBJ2-1, with 8 bases fitting TRBD2. Sequencing was performed on synovial fluid, either unsorted or a sorted T cell fraction (not recorded which). DNA for the CDR3: TGCGCCAGCAGCCCGCTAGCGGGTGACTACAATGAGCAGTTCTTC. Its translation: CASSPLAGDYNEQFF.